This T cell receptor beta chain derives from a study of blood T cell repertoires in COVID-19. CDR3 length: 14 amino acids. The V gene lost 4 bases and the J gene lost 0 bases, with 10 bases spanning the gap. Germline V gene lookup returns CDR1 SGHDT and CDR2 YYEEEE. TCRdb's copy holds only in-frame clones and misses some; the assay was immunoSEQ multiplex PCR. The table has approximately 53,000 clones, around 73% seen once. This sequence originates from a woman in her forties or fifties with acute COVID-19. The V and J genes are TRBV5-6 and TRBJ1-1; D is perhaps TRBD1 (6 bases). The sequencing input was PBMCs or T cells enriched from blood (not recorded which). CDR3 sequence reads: CASSVAGVNTEAFF. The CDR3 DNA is TGTGCCAGCAGCGTGGCAGGGGTGAACACTGAAGCTTTCTTT.